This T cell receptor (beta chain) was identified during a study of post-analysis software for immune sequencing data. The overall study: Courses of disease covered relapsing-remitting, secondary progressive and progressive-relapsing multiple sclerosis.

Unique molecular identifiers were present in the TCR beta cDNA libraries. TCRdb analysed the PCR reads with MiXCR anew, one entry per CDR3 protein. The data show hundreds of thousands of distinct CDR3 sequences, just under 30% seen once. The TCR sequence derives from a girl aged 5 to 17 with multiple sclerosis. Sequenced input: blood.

Here the CDR3 DNA reads TGTGCCAGCAGCTTCATAACCAGAGATGGCTACACCTTC. Translated: CASSFITRDGYTF. The chain employs TRBV7-9 and TRBJ1-2; D is undetermined. CDR1 SEHNR and CDR2 FQNEAQ come from the germline V gene (reference sequence). This CDR3 is 13 amino acids long. With 3 bases removed from V and 6 bases from J, the gap between germline ends came to 11 bases.